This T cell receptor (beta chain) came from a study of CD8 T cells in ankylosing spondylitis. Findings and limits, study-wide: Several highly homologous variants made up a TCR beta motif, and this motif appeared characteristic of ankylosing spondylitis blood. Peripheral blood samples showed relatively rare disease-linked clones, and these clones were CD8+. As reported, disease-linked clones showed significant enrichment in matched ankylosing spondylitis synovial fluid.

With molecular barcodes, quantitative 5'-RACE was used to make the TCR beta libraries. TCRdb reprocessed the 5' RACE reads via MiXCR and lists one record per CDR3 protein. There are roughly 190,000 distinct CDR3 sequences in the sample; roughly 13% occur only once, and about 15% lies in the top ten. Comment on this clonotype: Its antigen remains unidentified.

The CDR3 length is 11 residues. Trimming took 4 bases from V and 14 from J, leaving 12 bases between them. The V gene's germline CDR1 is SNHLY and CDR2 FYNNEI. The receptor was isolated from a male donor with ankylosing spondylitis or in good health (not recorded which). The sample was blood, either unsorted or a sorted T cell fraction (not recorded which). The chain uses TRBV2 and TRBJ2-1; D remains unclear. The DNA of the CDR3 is TGTGCCAGCAGTGTAGGAGACTTGGAGTTCTTC. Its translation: CASSVGDLEFF.